The 13 T cell receptor beta chains below all came from one sample that was sequenced in a study of T cells in Graves' hyperthyroidism and ophthalmopathy. RNA transcripts yielded amplified TCR beta CDR3 regions. A set of HTBI primers served as the primers for a first-round RT-PCR of the TCR CDR3. Via MiXCR, TCRdb re-called the multiplex PCR reads, giving one row per CDR3 protein. The sample yields some 560,000 distinct CDR3 sequences, 14% seen once. What was sequenced was blood. The receptor set was obtained from a woman in her thirties or forties with Graves' hyperthyroidism.

This clonotype occurred many times. The rearrangement uses TRBV6-1 and TRBJ1-6; no clear D. V was shortened by 2 bases and J by 4 bases, with 9 bases between the two germline ends. Germline CDR1 and CDR2: MNHNS and SASEGT. The CDR3 is 15 residues long. The CDR3 sequence: CASSELDGYNSPLHF. The CDR3 DNA follows: TGTGCCAGCAGTGAATTGGACGGTTATAATTCACCCCTCCACTTT.

Turning to this clonotype: A much larger clone is a single base away; this may be a read error. A read error is likely, as this CDR3 ends without the conserved phenylalanine or tryptophan. The chain employs TRBV5-6 and TRBJ2-7; 11 bases map to TRBD2. The germline CDR1 and CDR2 sequences are SGHDT and YYEEEE. Trimming removed 0 bases from V and 6 bases from J; junction bases left unmatched: 2. The CDR3 consists of 14 residues. The CDR3 coding sequence is TGTGCCAGCAGCTTGGCACTAGCGGGAGTCGAGCAGTACCTC. It encodes CASSLALAGVEQYL.

This clonotype was detected many times. The rearrangement joins TRBV29-1 to TRBJ1-1; 7 positions match TRBD1. The CDR3 consists of 16 residues. The trim removed 4 bases at V and 0 bases at J, leaving 11 bases unmatched. Germline V gives CDR1 SQVTM, CDR2 ANQGSEA. The CDR3 sequence is CSVVGGGRRMNTEAFF. CDR3 DNA sequence: TGCAGCGTTGTAGGAGGGGGCAGACGGATGAACACTGAAGCTTTCTTT.

This clonotype was seen ten or more times. The chain recombines TRBV12-3 or TRBV12-4 with TRBJ1-6, with a tentative D call TRBD1 (6 bases). The CDR3 length is 14 residues. V lost 8 bases to trimming and J lost 7 bases, with 15 bases between them. The DNA for the CDR3 is TGTGCCAGCTTGACAGGCTTTGGGAATTCACCCCTCCACTTT. This gives the protein CASLTGFGNSPLHF.

This chain connects TRBV20-1 to TRBJ2-2, with TRBD2 matching over 9 bases. The CDR3 contains 15 residues. Germline CDR1 is DFQATT and CDR2 is SNEGSKA (reference sequence). V trimming: 2 bases; J trimming: 2 bases; junction bases outside the gene matches: 3. CDR3 region: CSARLAGTNTGELFF. CDR3 DNA sequence: TGCAGTGCTAGACTAGCGGGGACAAACACCGGGGAGCTGTTTTTT.

This clonotype was counted at least ten times. The chain recombines TRBV3-1 with TRBJ1-2; possibly TRBD1 for D (5 bases). V lost 0 bases and J lost 7, with 15 bases in between. The germline V gene has CDR1 LGHDT and CDR2 YNNKEL (reference sequence). The CDR3 runs 15 residues. This chain's CDR3 is CASSQDVRQGGGYTF. The CDR3 nucleotides are TGTGCCAGCAGCCAAGATGTACGGCAGGGTGGTGGCTACACCTTC. The complete variable domain, with remaining parts taken from reference TRBV3-1 and TRBJ1-2, reads DTAVSQTPKYLVTQMGNDKSIKCEQNLGHDTMYWYKQDSKKFLKIMFSYNNKELIINETVPNRFSPKSPDKAHLNLHINSLELGDSAVYFCASSQDVRQGGGYTFGSGTRLTVV.

This clonotype was counted many times. V gene TRBV7-2 combines with J gene TRBJ2-1, with 14 bases fitting TRBD2. This CDR3 contains 17 residues. Germline V gene lookup returns CDR1 SGHTA and CDR2 FQGNSA. J gave up 6 bases and V 4 bases, and 8 bases lay outside the gene matches. This chain's CDR3 is CASSSTSGRALGNEQFF. The CDR3 coding sequence is TGTGCCAGCAGCTCGACTAGCGGGAGGGCCCTCGGCAATGAGCAGTTCTTC.

The V and J genes are TRBV5-1 and TRBJ2-7, with 12 bases aligning to TRBD2. Looked up from germline, CDR1 is SGHRS and CDR2 is YFSETQ. Losses at the gene ends were 4 bases for V and 2 bases for J; bases not matched to a gene: 13. This CDR3 has 18 residues. The CDR3 region is CASSPGLAGSILPYEQYF. In nucleotides, the CDR3 is TGCGCCAGCAGCCCGGGACTAGCGGGTAGTATTCTCCCCTACGAGCAGTACTTC.

This clonotype came up many times. The CDR3, as DNA: TGTGCCAGCAACCTCCACGGGTCAAGCTCTGGAAACACCATATATTTT. This gives the protein CASNLHGSSSGNTIYF. The rearrangement joins TRBV12-3 or TRBV12-4 to TRBJ1-3; D ambiguous. V lost 7 bases and J 0 bases, leaving 16 bases between the germline ends. This CDR3 contains 16 residues.

This clonotype showed up many times. J is TRBJ1-4 and V is TRBV3-1; TRBD1 is a possible D gene (5 bases). Germline V CDR1 and CDR2: LGHDT, YNNKEL (reference sequence). Trimming removed 2 bases at V and 4 bases at J, with 11 bases between. CDR3 length: 15 amino acids. The CDR3 DNA reads TGTGCCAGCAGCCAATACGGACACGATAATGAAAAACTGTTTTTT. Its translation: CASSQYGHDNEKLFF.

Concerning this clonotype: Mismatch with germline at one junction end may stem from a read error. The V and J genes are TRBV28 and TRBJ2-1; D possibly corresponds to TRBD2 (5 bases). This CDR3 is built from 15 residues. Germline CDR1 and CDR2: MDHEN and SYDVKM. The CDR3 protein is CASKSGLSSYDEQFF. DNA of the CDR3: TGTGCCAGCAAAAGCGGCCTTAGCTCCTACGATGAGCAGTTCTTC.

This clonotype was seen many times. The V and J genes are TRBV5-5 and TRBJ2-2; 15 nucleotides agree with TRBD2. The CDR3 runs 17 residues. Germline-derived CDR1 and CDR2 are SGHKS and YYEKEE (reference sequence). Losses at the gene ends were 4 bases for V and 2 bases for J; bases not matched to a gene: 3. For the CDR3, the DNA is TGTGCCAGCAGCGGACTAGCGGGAGGGCATAACACCGGGGAGCTGTTTTTT. Its translation: CASSGLAGGHNTGELFF.

This chain uses TRBV20-1 with TRBJ1-1; the match to TRBD1 covers 7 bases. Trimming took 5 bases from V and 5 from J; bases not matched to a gene: 8. This CDR3 is 13 amino acids long. Germline V CDR1 and CDR2: DFQATT, SNEGSKA (reference sequence). The CDR3 spells CSAARQGMTEAFF. The CDR3 nucleotides read TGCAGTGCTGCCCGACAGGGAATGACTGAAGCTTTCTTT.